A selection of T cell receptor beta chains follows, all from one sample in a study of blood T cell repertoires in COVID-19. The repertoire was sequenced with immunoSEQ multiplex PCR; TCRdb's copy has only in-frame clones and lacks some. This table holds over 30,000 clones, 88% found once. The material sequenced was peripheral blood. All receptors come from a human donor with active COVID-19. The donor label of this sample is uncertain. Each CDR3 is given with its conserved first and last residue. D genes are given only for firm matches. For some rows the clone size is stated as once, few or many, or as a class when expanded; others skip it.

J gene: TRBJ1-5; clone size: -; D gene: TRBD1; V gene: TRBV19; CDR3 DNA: TGTGCCGCTGCGACAGGGGGCAGTAATCAGCCCCAGCATTTT; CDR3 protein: CAAATGGSNQPQHF
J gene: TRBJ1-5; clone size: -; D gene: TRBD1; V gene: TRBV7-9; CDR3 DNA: TGTGCCGTCTCGAACAGGGGTGATAGCAATCAGCCCCAGCATTTT; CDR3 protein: CAVSNRGDSNQPQHF
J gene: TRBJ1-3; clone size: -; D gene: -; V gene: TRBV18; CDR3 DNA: TGTGCCAGCTCGCAGCCGGGACAAGGGCCCAGAAACACCATATATTTT; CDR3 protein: CASSQPGQGPRNTIYF
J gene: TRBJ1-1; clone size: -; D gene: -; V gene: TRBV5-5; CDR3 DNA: TGTGCCAGCAGCTCTAGCCCTGCCGATAGCACTGAAGCTTTCTTT; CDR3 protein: CASSSSPADSTEAFF
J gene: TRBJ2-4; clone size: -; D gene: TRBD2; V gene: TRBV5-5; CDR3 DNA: TGTGCCAGCAGCTTGGCCGATTTTAGCGGGTGGAACATTCAGTACTTC; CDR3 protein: CASSLADFSGWNIQYF
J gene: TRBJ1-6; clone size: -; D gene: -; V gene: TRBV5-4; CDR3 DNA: TGTGCCAGCAGCTTGGCGGGTAATTCACCCCTCCACTTT; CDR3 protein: CASSLAGNSPLHF
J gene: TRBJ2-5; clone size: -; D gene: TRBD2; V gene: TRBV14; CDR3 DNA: TGTGCCAGCAGCCAACGCCTCCTAGCGGGGGGCCTCGAGACCCAGTACTTC; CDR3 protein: CASSQRLLAGGLETQYF
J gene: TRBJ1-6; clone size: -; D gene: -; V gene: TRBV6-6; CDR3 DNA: TGTGCCAGCAGGATTCCTGAGGGGGATAGACCCCTCCACTTT; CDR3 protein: CASRIPEGDRPLHF
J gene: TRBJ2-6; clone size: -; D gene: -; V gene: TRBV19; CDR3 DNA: TGTGCCAGTAGTATAATTGGGGTGGGACCTTCCTCTGGGGGCGCAAGCAACGTCCTGACTTTC; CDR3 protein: CASSIIGVGPSSGGASNVLTF
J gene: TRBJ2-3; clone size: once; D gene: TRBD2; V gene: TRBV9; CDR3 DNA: TGTGCCAGCAGCGCTCGACCGGGACTAGAAGACACAGATACGCAGTATTTT; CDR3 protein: CASSARPGLEDTDTQYF
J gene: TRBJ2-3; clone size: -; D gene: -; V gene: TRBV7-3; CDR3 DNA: TGTGCCAGCAGCTTAACAGGCCTAGAGACAGATACGCAGTATTTT; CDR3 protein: CASSLTGLETDTQYF
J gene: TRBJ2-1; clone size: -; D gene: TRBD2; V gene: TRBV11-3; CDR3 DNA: TGTGCCAGCAGCGTAGGTCTAGCGGGGGGTGGGAATGAGCAGTTCTTC; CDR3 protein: CASSVGLAGGGNEQFF
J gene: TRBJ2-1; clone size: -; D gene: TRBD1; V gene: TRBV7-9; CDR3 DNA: TGTGCCAGCCGACAGGGGGTCAATGAGCAGTTCTTC; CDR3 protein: CASRQGVNEQFF
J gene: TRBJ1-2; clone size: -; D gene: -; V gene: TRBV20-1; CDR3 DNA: TGCAGTGCTAGTTTGCGGGTTAGCTATGGCTACACCTTC; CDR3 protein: CSASLRVSYGYTF
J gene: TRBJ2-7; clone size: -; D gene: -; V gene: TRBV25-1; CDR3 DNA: TGTGCCAGCAGTGCCTTCTACGAGCAGTACTTC; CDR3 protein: CASSAFYEQYF
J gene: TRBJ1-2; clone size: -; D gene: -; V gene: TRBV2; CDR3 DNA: TGTGCCAGCAAGGAGGGAGGCCCCTTCTATGGCTACACCTTC; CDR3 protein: CASKEGGPFYGYTF
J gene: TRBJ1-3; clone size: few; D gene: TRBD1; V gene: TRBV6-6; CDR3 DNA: TGTGCCAGCAGTTCGACAGGGAACTCTGGAAACACCATATATTTT; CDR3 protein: CASSSTGNSGNTIYF
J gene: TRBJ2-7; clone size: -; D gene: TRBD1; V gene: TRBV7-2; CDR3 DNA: TGTGCCAGCAGCCGCGGGACAGGGGGCTTCGAGCAGTACTTC; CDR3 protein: CASSRGTGGFEQYF
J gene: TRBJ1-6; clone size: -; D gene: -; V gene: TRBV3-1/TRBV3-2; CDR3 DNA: TGTGCCAGCAGCCACAGTGCTTCACCCCTCCACTTT; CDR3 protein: CASSHSASPLHF
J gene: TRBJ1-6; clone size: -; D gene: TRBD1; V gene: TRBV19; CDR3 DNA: TGTGCCAGTAGTGTTCCAGGGACAGTAGCCAATTCACCCCTCCACTTT; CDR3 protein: CASSVPGTVANSPLHF
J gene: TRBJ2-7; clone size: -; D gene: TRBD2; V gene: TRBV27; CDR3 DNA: TGTGCCAGCAGTCAAGGGACTAGCGTGGTCGAGCAGTACTTC; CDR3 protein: CASSQGTSVVEQYF
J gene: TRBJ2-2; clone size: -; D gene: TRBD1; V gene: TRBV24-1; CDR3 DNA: TGTGCCACCAGAGGGGACAGGAACACCGGGGAGCTGTTTTTT; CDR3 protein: CATRGDRNTGELFF
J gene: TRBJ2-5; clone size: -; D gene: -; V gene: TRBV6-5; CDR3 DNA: TGTGCCAGCAGTTACGGGACTGGGGGAGAAGAGACCCAGTACTTC; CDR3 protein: CASSYGTGGEETQYF
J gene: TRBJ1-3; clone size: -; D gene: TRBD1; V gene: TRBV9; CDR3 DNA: TGTGCCAGCAGCGTAAGCACAGGGGCGAACACCATATATTTT; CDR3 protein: CASSVSTGANTIYF
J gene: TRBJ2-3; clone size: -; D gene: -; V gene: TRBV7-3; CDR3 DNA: TGTGCCAGCAGCTTAACTGGCGGGGGCCAAGATACGCAGTATTTT; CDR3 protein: CASSLTGGGQDTQYF
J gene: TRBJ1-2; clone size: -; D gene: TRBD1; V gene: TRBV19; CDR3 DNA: TGTGCCAGTAGTGAAGTCCCGGGACAGCCCTATTTCTATGGCTACACCTTC; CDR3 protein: CASSEVPGQPYFYGYTF
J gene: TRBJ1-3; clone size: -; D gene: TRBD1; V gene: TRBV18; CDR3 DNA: TGTGCCAGCTCCCCAAGAACAGGGGAAACTTCTGGAAACACCATATATTTT; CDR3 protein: CASSPRTGETSGNTIYF
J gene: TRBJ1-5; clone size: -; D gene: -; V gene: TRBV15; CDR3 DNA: TGTGCCACCAGCAGAGATCGGGGGGAACATCAGCCCCAGCATTTT; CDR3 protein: CATSRDRGEHQPQHF
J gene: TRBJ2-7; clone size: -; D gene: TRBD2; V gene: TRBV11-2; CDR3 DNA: TGTGCCAGCAGACCCATCCGGGACTACGGCTACGAGCAGTACTTC; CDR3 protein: CASRPIRDYGYEQYF
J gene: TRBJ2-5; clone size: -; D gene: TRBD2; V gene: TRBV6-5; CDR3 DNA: TGTGCCAGCAGTTACACGGGGAGGGGCGCAGAGACCCAGTACTTC; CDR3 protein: CASSYTGRGAETQYF
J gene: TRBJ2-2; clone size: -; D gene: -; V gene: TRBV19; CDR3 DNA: TGTGCCAGTATAGTAGGGCAGGGGCTCGGGGAGCTGTTTTTT; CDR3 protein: CASIVGQGLGELFF
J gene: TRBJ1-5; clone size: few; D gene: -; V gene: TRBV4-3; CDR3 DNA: TGCGCCAGCAGCCAATGGGGAGGGGCCGGCCAGCCCCAGCATTTT; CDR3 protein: CASSQWGGAGQPQHF
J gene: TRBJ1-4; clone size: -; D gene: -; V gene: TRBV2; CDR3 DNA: TGTGCCAGCAGCATCAGGGATTTTCCAGCTAATGAAAAACTGTTTTTT; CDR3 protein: CASSIRDFPANEKLFF
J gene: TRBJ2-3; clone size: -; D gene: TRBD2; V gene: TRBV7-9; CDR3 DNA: TGTGCCAGCAGCCCCCGTCGGGGGGGCTCAGATACGCAGTATTTT; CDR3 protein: CASSPRRGGSDTQYF
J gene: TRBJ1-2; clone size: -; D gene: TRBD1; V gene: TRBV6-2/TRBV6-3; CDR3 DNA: TGTGCCAGCAGTATTTGGACAGGCAAAGCTAACTATGGCTACACCTTC; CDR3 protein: CASSIWTGKANYGYTF
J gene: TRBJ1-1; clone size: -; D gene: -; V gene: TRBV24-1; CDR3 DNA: TGTGCCACCGCGCTCGGGACTGAAGCTTTCTTT; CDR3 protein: CATALGTEAFF
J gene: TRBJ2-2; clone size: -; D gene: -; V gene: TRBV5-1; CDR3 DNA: TGCGCCAGCAGCTTCGGGACTCAGAACACCGGGGAGCTGTTTTTT; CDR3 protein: CASSFGTQNTGELFF
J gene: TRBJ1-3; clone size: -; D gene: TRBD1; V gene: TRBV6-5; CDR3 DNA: TGTGCCAGCAGTTACGGACAGGGGTTATGGGGAAACACCATATATTTT; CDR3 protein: CASSYGQGLWGNTIYF